These 20 T cell receptor beta chains share one sample of origin, sequenced in a study of yellow fever vaccine responses in identical twins. Each CDR3 protein is one row after TCRdb ran MiXCR on the RT-PCR reads. This table holds 11,000 to 15,000 distinct CDR3 sequences, approximately 84% found once. The sequences come from T cells from blood (PBMCs), unsorted or a sorted subset (not recorded which), collected before or after yellow fever vaccination (not recorded which). Receptors originate from a woman between 18 and 29 years old who received the yellow fever vaccine.

The V call is TRBV6-5, the J call TRBJ1-1; the match to TRBD1 covers 7 bases. The CDR3 loop spans 15 amino acids. In germline, CDR1 is MNHEY, CDR2 SVGAGI. V trimming: 1 base; J trimming: 1 base; junction bases outside the gene matches: 3. The DNA for the CDR3 is TGTGCCAGCAGTTACTGGGCAGGGGGGAACACTGAAGCTTTCTTT. This sequence encodes CASSYWAGGNTEAFF.

The rearrangement links TRBV10-3 to TRBJ2-7, with D uncertain. The ends were cut back, 1 base at V and 3 bases at J, with 7 bases in the middle. The CDR3 totals 13 residues. Germline lookup yields CDR1 ENHRY and CDR2 SYGVKD. CDR3 residues: CAISEYVDYEQYF. In nucleotides, the CDR3 is TGTGCCATCAGTGAGTACGTAGACTACGAGCAGTACTTC.

This chain joins TRBV4-1 and TRBJ2-1, with 8 bases aligning to TRBD2. Germline CDR1 reads MGHRA; CDR2 reads YSYEKL. CDR3 length equals 16 residues. J gave up 7 bases and V 0 bases, and 8 bases lay outside the gene matches. Here the CDR3 DNA reads TGCGCCAGCAGCCAAGAGGCTCAGCGGGAGCGAAATGAGCAGTTCTTC. Protein: CASSQEAQRERNEQFF.

This chain uses TRBV19 with TRBJ2-1; the D gene is possibly TRBD2 (6 bases). Deletions cut 7 bases from V and 1 base from J, with 17 bases between. The CDR3 totals 16 residues. From germline, CDR1 is LNHDA and CDR2 SQIVND (reference sequence). The CDR3 nucleotides read TGTGCCAGTACTCCCGGGACTCCATATTCCTACAATGAGCAGTTCTTC. Residues: CASTPGTPYSYNEQFF.

The CDR3, as DNA: TGTGCCAGCAGTTTCGCCGGGACTAGCCTAGCAGATACGCAGTATTTT. Amino acids: CASSFAGTSLADTQYF. This chain uses TRBV27 with TRBJ2-3; 9 bases align to TRBD2. V trimming: 3 bases; J trimming: 4 bases; junction bases outside the gene matches: 8. CDR3 length: 16 amino acids. From germline, CDR1 is MNHEY and CDR2 SMNVEV (reference sequence).

This clonotype was seen a single time. The CDR3 sequence is CASSYLRPSGGYAGELFF. The CDR3 nucleotides are TGTGCCAGCAGTTACCTTAGACCTAGCGGGGGGTACGCCGGGGAGCTGTTTTTT. V is TRBV6-2 or TRBV6-3 and J is TRBJ2-2; TRBD2 aligns across 11 bases. Germline CDR1 MNHEY, CDR2 SVGEGT. V trimming: 2 bases; J trimming: 6 bases; junction bases outside the gene matches: 11. This CDR3 contains 18 residues.

This clonotype was detected only a few times. The chain recombines TRBV18 with TRBJ1-1, with D perhaps matching TRBD1 (6 bases). V gave up 5 bases and J gave up 1 base, with 11 bases separating them. CDR1 and CDR2 from the germline V gene are KGHSH and LQKENI. This CDR3 comprises 14 residues. CDR3 nucleotide sequence: TGTGCCAGCTCAAAGGCGGGACAGAACACTGAAGCTTTCTTT. Its protein is CASSKAGQNTEAFF.

This clonotype was recorded only once. The chain uses TRBV11-1 and TRBJ2-3; the D gene is possibly TRBD1 (5 bases). The ends were cut back, 5 bases at V and 3 bases at J, with 15 bases in the middle. The CDR3 length is 15 residues. The germline V gene has CDR1 SGHAT and CDR2 FQDESV (reference sequence). The CDR3 DNA is TGTGCCAGCAGCCGCCTTAGGGGTAGGACAGATACGCAGTATTTT. It codes for CASSRLRGRTDTQYF.

The chain joins TRBV14 to TRBJ2-3; D may be TRBD2 (5 bases). V was shortened by 3 bases and J by 1 base, with 20 bases between the two germline ends. The CDR3 runs to 18 residues. Germline CDR1 is SGHDN and CDR2 is FVKESK. CDR3 protein: CASSHIGERWLGTDTQYF. The DNA of the CDR3 is TGTGCCAGCAGCCACATCGGGGAGAGGTGGCTTGGCACAGATACGCAGTATTTT. Together with reference TRBV14 and TRBJ2-3, the CDR3 gives the full variable domain: EAGVTQFPSHSVIEKGQTVTLRCDPISGHDNLYWYRRVMGKEIKFLLHFVKESKQDESGMPNNRFLAERTGGTYSTLKVQPAELEDSGVYFCASSHIGERWLGTDTQYFGPGTRLTVL.

This clonotype was seen only a few times. The V call is TRBV11-3, the J call TRBJ1-3; a possible D gene is TRBD1 (5 bases). V lost 2 bases and J lost 0, with 11 bases in between. CDR1 and CDR2 (germline): SGHNT, YENEEA. This CDR3 has 16 amino acids. CDR3 sequence reads: CASSLNGASSGNTIYF. The CDR3 region has the DNA TGTGCCAGCAGCTTAAATGGGGCGTCCTCTGGAAACACCATATATTTT. Combining the CDR3 with reference TRBV11-3 and TRBJ1-3 gives the whole variable domain EAGVVQSPRYKIIEKKQPVAFWCNPISGHNTLYWYLQNLGQGPELLIRYENEEAVDDSQLPKDRFSAERLKGVDSTLKIQPAELGDSAVYLCASSLNGASSGNTIYFGEGSWLTVV.

In this sample, this clonotype turned up a few times. The V and J genes are TRBV20-1 and TRBJ1-5, with D uncertain. This CDR3 is 13 amino acids long. Between the trimmed V and J ends, which lost 1 base and 5 bases, there was a span of 9 bases. The germline V gene has CDR1 DFQATT and CDR2 SNEGSKA (reference sequence). CDR3 bases: TGCAGTGCTAGAGTCCCCTTGGATCAGCCCCAGCATTTT. This gives the protein CSARVPLDQPQHF.

The V gene is TRBV18, the J gene TRBJ1-2; TRBD1 might be the D (6 bases). Trimming removed 3 bases from V and 4 bases from J, with 9 bases in between. Germline V CDR1 and CDR2: KGHSH, LQKENI. The CDR3 is made up of 13 amino acids. In nucleotides, the CDR3 is TGTGCCAGCTCACCTGGACAGCTCTATGGCTACACCTTC. Encoded protein: CASSPGQLYGYTF.

Comments on this clonotype: One end of the junction does not line up with germline, which may come from a read error. The chain combines TRBV5-1 with TRBJ2-7; 7 bases agree with TRBD2. The CDR3 is 16 amino acids. Germline CDR1 is SGHRS and CDR2 is YFSETQ. The CDR3 region is CANSLQLASGAYEQYF. The CDR3 DNA reads as TGCGCCAACAGCTTGCAGTTGGCTAGCGGTGCCTACGAGCAGTACTTC.

This chain links TRBV11-2 with TRBJ1-1; D gene ambiguous. The germline V and J ends were trimmed by 1 base and 8 bases, with 8 bases remaining between them. Looked up from germline, CDR1 is SGHAT and CDR2 is FQNNGV. The CDR3 length is 12 residues. The CDR3 loop is CASSLVSTEAFF. CDR3 sequence (DNA): TGTGCCAGCAGCTTAGTCTCGACGGAAGCTTTCTTT. The full variable domain, with the rest looked up from reference TRBV11-2 and TRBJ1-1, is EAGVAQSPRYKIIEKRQSVAFWCNPISGHATLYWYQQILGQGPKLLIQFQNNGVVDDSQLPKDRFSAERLKGVDSTLKIQPAKLEDSAVYLCASSLVSTEAFFGQGTRLTVV.

The chain is built from TRBV29-1 and TRBJ1-2, with no clear D. The CDR3 consists of 11 residues. Germline-derived CDR1 and CDR2 are SQVTM and ANQGSEA. Between the trimmed V and J ends, which lost 4 bases and 4 bases, there was a span of 7 bases. CDR3 sequence (DNA): TGCAGCGTTGTAGAGGGCTATGGCTACACCTTC. It translates to CSVVEGYGYTF.

The genes are TRBV13 and TRBJ1-1, with no clear D. Germline V gene sequence: CDR1 PRHDT, CDR2 FYEKMQ (reference sequence). Trimming removed 7 bases from V and 3 bases from J, with 6 bases in between. The CDR3 is 11 amino acids. CDR3 sequence: CASTRDTEAFF. The DNA of the CDR3 is TGTGCCAGCACCAGAGACACTGAAGCTTTCTTT.

The rearrangement links TRBV12-3 or TRBV12-4 to TRBJ1-4; D is possibly TRBD1 (5 bases). Between the trimmed V and J ends, which lost 5 bases and 4 bases, there was a span of 14 bases. This CDR3 is 15 amino acids long. The CDR3, as DNA: TGTGCCAGCAGTAAATACGGGACGGATAATGAAAAACTGTTTTTT. Translation: CASSKYGTDNEKLFF.

The V call is TRBV12-3 or TRBV12-4, the J call TRBJ2-3; D possibly matches TRBD1 or TRBD2 (5 bases each). Between the trimmed V and J ends, which lost 6 bases and 1 base, there was a span of 14 bases. The CDR3 covers 15 residues. In nucleotides, the CDR3 is TGTGCCAGCAGCTTGTCGGGGCCAGGCACAGATACGCAGTATTTT. The encoded protein is CASSLSGPGTDTQYF.

The chain links TRBV2 to TRBJ2-7; D call uncertain. CDR1 and CDR2 (germline): SNHLY, FYNNEI. This CDR3 comprises 13 residues. V lost 5 bases and J lost 4, with 12 bases in between. The CDR3: CASSQTLFYEQYF. DNA of the CDR3: TGTGCCAGCAGTCAGACCCTATTTTACGAGCAGTACTTC.

The rearrangement uses TRBV20-1 and TRBJ1-1, with D uncertain. Germline-derived CDR1 and CDR2 are DFQATT and SNEGSKA (reference sequence). The CDR3 extends over 12 amino acids. The CDR3 DNA follows: TGCAGAGCCTGGGGAGTGAACACTGAAGCTTTCTTT. This translates into CRAWGVNTEAFF.